This TCR beta chain was sequenced in a study of response to subunit inactivated influenza vaccine. Points from the study as a whole: A suggestion made by the authors is that each seasonal influenza vaccination recruits few new T cells.

This clonotype was found a few times. The antigen is not known. The CDR3 spans 17 residues. Trimming took 4 bases from V and 5 from J; bases not matched to a gene: 14. TCRdb fed the RT-PCR reads into MiXCR, producing one record per CDR3 protein. The table lists approximately 500,000 distinct CDR3 sequences, 20% to 25% of them singletons. The same sample was also studied in work on T cells expressing NK-cell markers. That source adds: UMIs were included in TCR beta cDNA generated by 5'RACE template switching.

The chain has TRBV12-3 or TRBV12-4 and TRBJ2-1, with 7 bases fitting TRBD2. The TCR originated in a man over 45 who received an inactivated influenza vaccine. The sequencing used CD4+ T cells sorted from PBMCs, collected about 12 days after vaccination. CDR3: CASSSNPGLEGNNEQFF. The CDR3 DNA is TGTGCCAGCAGTTCAAACCCCGGACTAGAGGGGAACAATGAGCAGTTCTTC.